The rows below give T cell receptor beta chains drawn from one sample of a study of blood T cell repertoires in COVID-19. The assay was immunoSEQ multiplex PCR, and TCRdb's table has in-frame clones only and misses some. Found here are about 87,000 clones, around 81% of them singletons; the top ten hold roughly 2.2%. The sample comprised peripheral blood. These receptors originate from a woman aged 70 to 79 with acute or convalescent COVID-19. The CDR3 runs from the conserved cysteine through the conserved F or W. D genes are given only for firm matches. Size is omitted from some rows. Given values are once, few, many or a class for expanded clones.

v_call,clone_size,j_call,d_call,cdr3_nt,cdr3_aa
TRBV28,few,TRBJ1-5,-,TGTGCCAGCAGTGCCCCTGACCGGGGCAATCAGCCCCAGCATTTT,CASSAPDRGNQPQHF
TRBV3-1/TRBV3-2,-,TRBJ1-1,TRBD1,TGTGCCAGCAGCCGGGACAGGGTCTCGGGGACTGAAGCTTTCTTT,CASSRDRVSGTEAFF
TRBV14,-,TRBJ2-7,TRBD1,TGTGCCAGCAGTTTGTGGGACAGGCCGGGCTACGAGCAGTACTTC,CASSLWDRPGYEQYF
TRBV19,-,TRBJ2-3,-,TGTGCCAGTAGTATAACAGGTAGCACAGATACGCAGTATTTT,CASSITGSTDTQYF
TRBV3-1/TRBV3-2,-,TRBJ1-4,TRBD1,TGTGCCAGCAGCCGACAGGGGTGGAATGAAAAACTGTTTTTT,CASSRQGWNEKLFF
TRBV29-1,-,TRBJ1-1,-,TGCAGCGTCCGCCGGGACACGAACACTGAAGCTTTCTTT,CSVRRDTNTEAFF
TRBV3-1/TRBV3-2,-,TRBJ1-2,-,TGTGCCAGCAGCCCCATACTTGGGGGGGATGGCGGCTACACCTTC,CASSPILGGDGGYTF
TRBV11-3,-,TRBJ2-3,-,TGTGCCAGCACCCCTGAAAATTTAGCTGCAGCGTATTTT,CASTPENLAAAYF
TRBV2,-,TRBJ1-1,TRBD1,TGTGCCAGCAGTGCCGACAGGGGGAACACTGAAGCTTTCTTT,CASSADRGNTEAFF
TRBV2,-,TRBJ2-1,-,TGTGCCAGCAGTGATGGGTTCGGGGGGCGAGATGAGCAGTTCTTC,CASSDGFGGRDEQFF
TRBV6-5,-,TRBJ1-4,-,TGTGCCAGCAGTCCCCGGGGGGGTTGGGAAAAACTGTTTTTT,CASSPRGGWEKLFF
TRBV4-1,-,TRBJ1-1,-,TGCGCCAGCAGCAAGTCCGCGGCAGGGGCCACTGAAGCTTTCTTT,CASSKSAAGATEAFF
TRBV5-1,-,TRBJ1-1,-,TGCGCCAGCAGAGAGCTTGGAGGCTGGAACACTGAAGCTTTCTTT,CASRELGGWNTEAFF
TRBV29-1,-,TRBJ1-1,-,TGCAGCGTTGGGGCAGTGAACACTGAAGCTTTCTTT,CSVGAVNTEAFF
TRBV2,-,TRBJ2-3,TRBD2,TGTGCCAGCAGGGTTCTAGCGGGGGGGTACTCAGATACGCAGTATTTT,CASRVLAGGYSDTQYF
TRBV18,-,TRBJ2-3,-,TGTGCCAGCACGCGACAAGAGGGAAAAGATACGCAGTATTTT,CASTRQEGKDTQYF
TRBV2,-,TRBJ1-1,-,TGTGCCAGCAACAGCTACTCGACTGAAGCTTTCTTT,CASNSYSTEAFF
TRBV5-1,-,TRBJ1-2,TRBD1,TGCGCCAGCAGCCCATACACAGGGGGAGATGGCTACACCTTC,CASSPYTGGDGYTF
TRBV5-6,-,TRBJ1-1,-,TGTGCCAGCAGCTTGGACAGGGACACTGAAGCTTTCTTT,CASSLDRDTEAFF
TRBV24-1,-,TRBJ2-1,TRBD1,TGTGCCACCAGGGACAGGTATGACAATGAGCAGTTCTTC,CATRDRYDNEQFF
TRBV6-1,-,TRBJ1-5,-,TGTGCCAGCAGTGAAGAGCGACTCGCACAGCATTTT,CASSEERLAQHF
TRBV19,-,TRBJ2-7,TRBD2,TGTGCCAGTAGTTATGGGAGGGGCGAGCAGTACTTC,CASSYGRGEQYF
TRBV3-1/TRBV3-2,-,TRBJ1-5,-,TGTGCCAGCAGCTTAAGCGGGGGGGCTAATCAGCCCCAGCATTTT,CASSLSGGANQPQHF
TRBV6-6,-,TRBJ2-3,-,TGTGCCAGCAGTCGTGCTAGCGCTTTTCGAATCACAGATACGCAGTATTTT,CASSRASAFRITDTQYF
TRBV27,-,TRBJ1-5,-,TGTGCCAGCAGTCCTTCTGGGCAGGGTGACCAGCCCCAGCATTTT,CASSPSGQGDQPQHF
TRBV4-1,-,TRBJ1-2,TRBD1,TGCGCCAGCAGCTCAAGATACCAGGGGGCGTTTAATGGCTACACCTTC,CASSSRYQGAFNGYTF
TRBV6-5,-,TRBJ2-7,TRBD1,TGTGCCAGCAGAGGGACAGCCTTCTCCTACGAGCAGTACTTC,CASRGTAFSYEQYF
TRBV27,-,TRBJ2-7,TRBD2,TGTGCCAGCAGTTTATCACGACGTAGCGGGGACGACGAGCAGTACTTC,CASSLSRRSGDDEQYF
TRBV30,-,TRBJ2-5,-,TGTGCCTGGAGTGTTATCTCGCGGAGACGACAAGAGACCCAGTACTTC,CAWSVISRRRQETQYF